These 10 T cell receptor beta chains share one sample of origin, sequenced in a study of control samples from healthy donors and cancer patients. Only in-frame clones appear in the TCRdb table, and some are missing; sequencing was by immunoSEQ multiplex PCR. Seen here are 150,000 to 200,000 clones, 90% to 95% observed once, and the top ten hold approximately 8%. Sample: blood. Receptor source: a middle-aged woman in good health.

V is TRBV7-2 and J is TRBJ2-3, with unresolved D. V was cut by 2 bases and J by 0 bases, with 6 bases left in between. The CDR3 spans 14 residues. CDR1 is SGHTA and CDR2 is FQGNSA in the germline V gene. CDR3 sequence reads: CASSLTGSTDTQYF. The DNA of the CDR3 is TGTGCCAGCAGCTTAACCGGAAGCACAGATACGCAGTATTTT.

The rearrangement uses TRBV10-3 and TRBJ1-3, with 8 bases matching TRBD1. CDR1 ENHRY and CDR2 SYGVKD come from the germline V gene. This CDR3 is built from 15 residues. With V trimmed by 4 bases and J by 4 bases, 6 bases remained unmatched. CDR3 amino acids: CAISGQGTDGNTIYF. The CDR3 DNA reads TGTGCCATCAGTGGACAGGGGACGGACGGAAACACCATATATTTT.

CDR3 DNA sequence: TGTGCCAGCAGCTTGCCCCGACTAGCGGGCCTTCAGGACAATGAGCAGTTCTTC. This sequence encodes CASSLPRLAGLQDNEQFF. This sequence joins TRBV5-4 and TRBJ2-1; 10 bases line up with TRBD2. The V segment lost 1 base and the J segment 5 bases; nucleotides outside the gene matches: 12. The V gene's germline CDR1 is SGHNT and CDR2 YYREEE (reference sequence). The CDR3 spans 18 residues.

The V and J genes are TRBV11-2 and TRBJ1-1; 8 bases line up with TRBD1. The CDR3 is made up of 17 amino acids. The V and J ends lost 1 base and 3 bases, in that order; junction bases with no gene match: 10. Germline V lookup: CDR1 SGHAT, CDR2 FQNNGV. CDR3 DNA sequence: TGTGCCAGCAGCTTAGGGGGGAGGACAGGGTTTGACACTGAAGCTTTCTTT. Its translation: CASSLGGRTGFDTEAFF.

The rearrangement joins TRBV5-1 to TRBJ1-1; TRBD1 might be the D (6 bases). The V end lost 2 bases, the J end lost 2 bases, and 10 bases lay between the germline ends. Germline loops: CDR1 SGHRS, CDR2 YFSETQ. This CDR3 is 14 amino acids long. CDR3 sequence (DNA): TGCGCCAGCAGCTTCGGGGGCGGAAACACTGAAGCTTTCTTT. Protein: CASSFGGGNTEAFF.

The gene calls are TRBV2 and TRBJ2-7; the match to TRBD1 covers 7 bases. The CDR3 consists of 14 residues. V dropped 6 bases and J dropped 5; count of bases not matched to a gene: 10. Germline values: CDR1 SNHLY, CDR2 FYNNEI. This chain's CDR3 is CASRGTVYGDEQYF. In nucleotides, the CDR3 is TGTGCCAGCAGGGGGACAGTCTATGGGGACGAGCAGTACTTC. The whole variable domain, remainder taken from reference TRBV2 and TRBJ2-7, is EPEVTQTPSHQVTQMGQEVILRCVPISNHLYFYWYRQILGQKVEFLVSFYNNEISEKSEIFDDQFSVERPDGSNFTLKIRSTKLEDSAMYFCASRGTVYGDEQYFGPGTRLTVT.

The chain is built from TRBV18 and TRBJ2-1, with TRBD2 identical over 9 bases. CDR3 length: 14 amino acids. V was clipped by 6 bases and J by 5 bases; unmatched bases: 5. Looked up from germline, CDR1 is KGHSH and CDR2 is LQKENI. The CDR3 is CASSTSGKDNEQFF. The DNA of the CDR3 is TGTGCCAGCTCGACTAGCGGAAAAGACAATGAGCAGTTCTTC.

This sequence joins TRBV5-1 and TRBJ2-6; the D is unclear. The CDR3 is made up of 16 amino acids. From germline, CDR1 is SGHRS and CDR2 YFSETQ. The V and J ends lost 0 bases and 0 bases respectively, with 7 bases between them. The CDR3 DNA reads as TGCGCCAGCAGCTTGGTACCGGGCTCTGGGGCCAACGTCCTGACTTTC. Translated, it gives CASSLVPGSGANVLTF.

This clone has a single count. The identical CDR3 is also encoded by other nucleotide sequences in the sample. The chain links TRBV5-1 to TRBJ1-1; a possible D gene is TRBD1 (5 bases). Germline CDR1 SGHRS, CDR2 YFSETQ. CDR3 length equals 12 residues. The V end lost 1 base, the J end lost 5 bases, and 6 bases lay between the germline ends. CDR3 nucleotide sequence: TGCGCCAGCAGCTTGCGGGGGACTGAAGCTTTCTTT. It is translated as CASSLRGTEAFF.

The table lists this clone with a count of one. The rearrangement joins TRBV4-3 to TRBJ1-1; D is unclear. CDR1 is LGHNA and CDR2 is YSLEER in the germline V gene. CDR3 size: 14 residues. Trimming cost V 3 bases and J 8 bases, with 16 bases left between them. The CDR3 is CASSQDGGVGEAFF. CDR3 sequence (DNA): TGCGCCAGCAGCCAGGACGGTGGAGTTGGGGAAGCTTTCTTT.